The present T cell receptor (beta chain) was sequenced within a study of early T cells in non-severe SARS-CoV-2 infection. Study-wide points: The matching step, a VDJdb search, favored anti-spike CD8 responses and missed private and CD4 specificities.

CDR1 MNHEY and CDR2 SMNVEV come from the germline V gene (reference sequence). The CDR3 has 13 residues. The V gene lost 5 bases and the J gene lost 1 base, with 9 bases spanning the gap. This clonotype occurred many times. Its antigen is still unknown. Tagging with unique molecular identifiers was applied to individual cDNA molecules. MiXCR, applied by TCRdb to the 5' RACE reads, yields one record per CDR3 protein. The profile shows 25,000 to 35,000 distinct CDR3 sequences, under 7.5% of them singletons. This receptor was identified in an adult who was a healthcare worker with PCR-confirmed SARS-CoV-2 infection or an uninfected control (not recorded which). Source material: whole blood. This sequence joins TRBV27 and TRBJ2-7; D uncertain. In DNA, the CDR3 is TGTGCCAGCAGTACTGCCGGGTCCTACGAGCAGTACTTC. Translating it yields CASSTAGSYEQYF.